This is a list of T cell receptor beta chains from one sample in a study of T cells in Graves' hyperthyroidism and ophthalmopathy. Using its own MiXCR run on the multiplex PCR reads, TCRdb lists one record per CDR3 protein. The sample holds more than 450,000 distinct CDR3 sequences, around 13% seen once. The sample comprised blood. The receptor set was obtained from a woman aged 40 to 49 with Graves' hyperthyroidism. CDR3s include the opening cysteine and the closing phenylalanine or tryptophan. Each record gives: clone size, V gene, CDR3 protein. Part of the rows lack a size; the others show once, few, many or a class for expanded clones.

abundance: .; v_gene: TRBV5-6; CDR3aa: CASSLRVRVSSEQYF
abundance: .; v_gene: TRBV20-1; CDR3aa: CSARDPLGETQYF
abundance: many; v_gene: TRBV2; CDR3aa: CASSFGPSREQYF
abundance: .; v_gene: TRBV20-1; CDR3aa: CSARVVGTGYEKLFF
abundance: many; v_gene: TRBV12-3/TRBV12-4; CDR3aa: CASSQLGALSLRGRSHEQYF
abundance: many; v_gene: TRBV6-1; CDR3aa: CASRGGKTYEQYF
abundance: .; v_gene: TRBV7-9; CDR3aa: CASSLGDHPNQPQHF
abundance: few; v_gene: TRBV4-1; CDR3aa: CASSQSPGRAENNEQFF
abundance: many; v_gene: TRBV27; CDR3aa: CASSLLGLSSYEQYF
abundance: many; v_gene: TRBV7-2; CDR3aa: CASSLVGSEGNIQYF
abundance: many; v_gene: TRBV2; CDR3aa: CASSVSSPMNTEAFF
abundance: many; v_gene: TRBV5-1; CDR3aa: CASSPRPEGLSGANVLTF
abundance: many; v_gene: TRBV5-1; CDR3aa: CASSNGTGKYNEQFF
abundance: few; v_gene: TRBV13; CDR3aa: CASSLGVAGRQETQYF
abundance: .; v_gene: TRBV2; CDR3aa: CASSEQGGQGWNEQFF
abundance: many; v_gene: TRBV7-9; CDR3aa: CASSPTQYF
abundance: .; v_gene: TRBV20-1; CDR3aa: CSASDYLPYEQYF
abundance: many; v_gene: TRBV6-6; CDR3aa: CASSYSWDPGDTQYF
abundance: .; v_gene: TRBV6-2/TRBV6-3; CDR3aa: CASSYTGFVGYTF
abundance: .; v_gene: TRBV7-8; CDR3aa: CASSLDGSSSYNEQFF
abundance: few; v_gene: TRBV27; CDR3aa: CASSLFFPSSYNEQFF
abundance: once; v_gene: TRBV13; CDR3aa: CASSWGSGRYEQYF
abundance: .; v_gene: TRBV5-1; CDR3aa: CASSSPGTDEKLFF
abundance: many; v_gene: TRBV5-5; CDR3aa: CASSLDSLNNEQFF
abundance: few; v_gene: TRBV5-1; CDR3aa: CASSISAGGDGYTF
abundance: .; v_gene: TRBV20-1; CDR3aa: CSARIEDQPQHF
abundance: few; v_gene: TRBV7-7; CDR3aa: CASRRDNRGPLQETQYF
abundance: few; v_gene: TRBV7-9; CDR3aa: CASSLAGTTNSPLHF
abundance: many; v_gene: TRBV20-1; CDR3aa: CSARDAGTGFHEQYF
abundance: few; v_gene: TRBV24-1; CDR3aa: CATSRRDRVTDTQYF
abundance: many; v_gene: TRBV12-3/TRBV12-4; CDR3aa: CASSSLGNEKLFF
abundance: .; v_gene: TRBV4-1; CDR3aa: CASSPGHSSYNEQFF
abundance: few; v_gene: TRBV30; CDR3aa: CAWRRWDTYGYTF
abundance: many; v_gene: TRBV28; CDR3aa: CASSLSSGLAGYLAYEQYF
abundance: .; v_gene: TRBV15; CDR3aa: CATRPGGGTDTQYF
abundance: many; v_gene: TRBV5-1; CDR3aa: CASSVTSGERYEQYF
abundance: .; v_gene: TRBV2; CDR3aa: CATNEPGQGLSNKETQYF
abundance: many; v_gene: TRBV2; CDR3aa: CARPNRDKPEAFF
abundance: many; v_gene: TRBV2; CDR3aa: CASIPGPRYGYTF
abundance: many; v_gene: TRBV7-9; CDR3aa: CASSQTGDPPYEQYF
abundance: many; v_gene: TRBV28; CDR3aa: CASSSSMEANVLTF
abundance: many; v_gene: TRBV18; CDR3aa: CASSPRDSYNEQFF
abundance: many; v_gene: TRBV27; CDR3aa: CASRTSGNTGELFF
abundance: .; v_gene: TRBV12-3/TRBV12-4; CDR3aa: CASSRQALLSWNTEAFF
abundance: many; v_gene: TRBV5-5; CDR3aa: CASSSGTKTSALHF
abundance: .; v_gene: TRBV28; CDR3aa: CASSLVGLSGNTIYF
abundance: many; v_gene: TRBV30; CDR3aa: CAWGPPAYNEQFF
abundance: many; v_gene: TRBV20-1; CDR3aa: CSAILTGDGYGYTF
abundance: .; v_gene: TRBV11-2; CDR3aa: CASRWGSTEAFF
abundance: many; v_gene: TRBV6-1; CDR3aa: CASSEGDRDNQPQHF
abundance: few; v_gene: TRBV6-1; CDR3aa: CASSEQGARTGELFF
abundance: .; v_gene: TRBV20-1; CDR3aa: CSARDGGGQETQYF
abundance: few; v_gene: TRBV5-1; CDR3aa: CASSLGVQGKGQPQHF
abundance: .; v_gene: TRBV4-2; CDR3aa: CASSQVAARRTGGTQYF
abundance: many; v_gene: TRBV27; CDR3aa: CASSQQGRTSGYTF